Listed below are T cell receptor beta chains from one sample, sequenced in a study of CD8 T cells in Susac syndrome. TCRdb called the immunoSEQ multiplex PCR reads again in MiXCR, with one record for every CDR3 protein. This sample yields approximately 180,000 distinct CDR3 sequences, of which around 94% are seen a single time; around 0.095% belongs to the top ten. Sequencing was carried out using CD4+ T cells from PBMCs. The receptors derive from a human donor with Susac syndrome. Each CDR3 is given with its conserved first and last residue. D genes are given only for firm matches. A clone size is listed for some rows: how often the clone was seen (once, few, many), or a class if it is expanded.

d_gene	abundance	v_gene	j_gene	CDR3nt	CDR3aa
.	.	TRBV6-6	TRBJ2-7	TGTGCCAGCAGTCCCCTACAGGGCCACGAGCAGTACTTC	CASSPLQGHEQYF
.	.	TRBV5-4	TRBJ2-3	TGTGCCAGCGCTATTATGTCAGATACGCAGTATTTT	CASAIMSDTQYF
TRBD1	.	TRBV6-5	TRBJ1-1	TGTGCCAGCAGTGGGACAGGGACTGAAGCTTTCTTT	CASSGTGTEAFF
TRBD1	once	TRBV7-9	TRBJ1-2	TGTGCCAGCAGCAAAGCCGGGACAGGGCTTTTATTGTATGGCTACACCTTC	CASSKAGTGLLLYGYTF
TRBD1	once	TRBV28	TRBJ1-2	TGTGCCAGCAACCCCGGGACAGGTCTCGGTAACTATGGCTACACCTTC	CASNPGTGLGNYGYTF
.	.	TRBV7-9	TRBJ1-1	TGTGCCAGCACCTCCCCGGGTTTTATGGCAGCTTTCTTT	CASTSPGFMAAFF
TRBD1	.	TRBV12-5	TRBJ1-2	TGTGCTAGTGGTTTGGTAAGATTGTTTGACTCATCCCCGGGACAGGGGTACGACTATGGCTACACCTTC	CASGLVRLFDSSPGQGYDYGYTF
.	.	TRBV2	TRBJ1-4	TGTGCCAGCATGAGGACAACACTTAATGAAAAACTGTTTTTT	CASMRTTLNEKLFF
.	.	TRBV12-3/TRBV12-4	TRBJ1-1	TGTGCCAGCAGCCGGAGTACTGACCAGAACACTGAAGCTTTCTTT	CASSRSTDQNTEAFF
.	.	TRBV12-3/TRBV12-4	TRBJ1-1	TGTGCCAGCACCAAATGGGTTACTGAAGCTTTCTTT	CASTKWVTEAFF
.	.	TRBV7-3	TRBJ2-1	TGTGCCAGCAGCCCCTCGGGGGACAATGAGCAGTTCTTC	CASSPSGDNEQFF
TRBD1	.	TRBV4-3	TRBJ1-1	TGCGCCAGCAGCCAAGATCTGCCCAGGGGGCTATTGGACACTGAAGCTTTCTTT	CASSQDLPRGLLDTEAFF